The rows below give T cell receptor beta chains drawn from one sample of a study of Ad26.COV2.S vaccination and SARS-CoV-2 variants. The protocol was immunoSEQ multiplex PCR, while the TCRdb copy is restricted to in-frame clones and leaves out a portion. Among 350,000 to 450,000 clones listed, about four fifths were seen once. The sequencing used peripheral blood, collected in a trial of Ad26.COV2.S vaccine versus placebo. These receptors were taken from a person between 18 and 60 years old who received the Ad26.COV2.S COVID-19 vaccine or a placebo. The CDR3 runs from the conserved cysteine through the conserved F or W.

V gene: TRBV24-1; CDR3 protein: CATSDGSSNYGYTF
V gene: TRBV20-1; CDR3 protein: CSAGVRVGGENIQYF
V gene: TRBV5-1; CDR3 protein: CASSGIQGRSNEQFF
V gene: TRBV24-1; CDR3 protein: CATSDNGQGRTGELFF
V gene: TRBV13; CDR3 protein: CASSPTGGGTDTQYF
V gene: TRBV6-2/TRBV6-3; CDR3 protein: CASSQAYEQYF
V gene: TRBV3-1/TRBV3-2; CDR3 protein: CASSHGTSGGPQTQYF
V gene: TRBV4-3; CDR3 protein: CASSNLRGAGGNTIYF
V gene: TRBV6-5; CDR3 protein: CASNPGTGRSYEQYF
V gene: TRBV18; CDR3 protein: CASSPSRGNQPQHF
V gene: TRBV6-1; CDR3 protein: CASSEALLDSSYEQYF
V gene: TRBV9; CDR3 protein: CASSPLGNSNYGYTF
V gene: TRBV12-3/TRBV12-4; CDR3 protein: CASSVDGGDEQFF
V gene: TRBV19; CDR3 protein: CATFSTGGSYGYTF
V gene: TRBV18; CDR3 protein: CASSADRRAFF
V gene: TRBV5-6; CDR3 protein: CASSPPDLTALVYGYTF
V gene: TRBV7-9; CDR3 protein: CASRDYGYTF
V gene: TRBV9; CDR3 protein: CASSVLGGAELHF
V gene: TRBV27; CDR3 protein: CASSPQGADEKLFF
V gene: TRBV6-5; CDR3 protein: CASGYRGREQYF
V gene: TRBV2; CDR3 protein: CASRETGLMGGYTF
V gene: TRBV18; CDR3 protein: CASSPPLGTTEAFF
V gene: TRBV9; CDR3 protein: CASSFTGGDNGELFF
V gene: TRBV5-8; CDR3 protein: CASSLDGHTEAFF
V gene: TRBV27; CDR3 protein: CASSPRSPGNTIYF
V gene: TRBV19; CDR3 protein: CASSPGTSNEQFF
V gene: TRBV2; CDR3 protein: CASIRQGALPNTGELFF
V gene: TRBV13; CDR3 protein: CASSLKYPGNTEAFF
V gene: TRBV5-1; CDR3 protein: CASRGSENQPQHF
V gene: TRBV4-1; CDR3 protein: CASSAREYYEQYF
V gene: TRBV11-3; CDR3 protein: CASSSGGADVETQYF
V gene: TRBV5-1; CDR3 protein: CASSFGDSHSGNTIYF
V gene: TRBV2; CDR3 protein: CASRADRPPYGYTF
V gene: TRBV2; CDR3 protein: CASKGQGETQYF
V gene: TRBV11-3; CDR3 protein: CASSLDLGTEETQYF
V gene: TRBV3-1/TRBV3-2; CDR3 protein: CASSQERLAGVSYNEQFF
V gene: TRBV2; CDR3 protein: CASRVGGDSKKLFF
V gene: TRBV7-3; CDR3 protein: CASSSGQGTGELFF
V gene: TRBV24-1; CDR3 protein: CATSDTTGGRTGELFF
V gene: TRBV4-1; CDR3 protein: CASSQDWPGTSYGYTF
V gene: TRBV3-1/TRBV3-2; CDR3 protein: CASSQDGATEAFF
V gene: TRBV23-1; CDR3 protein: CASSQSIRGGRTDTQYF
V gene: TRBV7-3; CDR3 protein: CASSPGQSSYEQYF
V gene: TRBV18; CDR3 protein: CASSPMAGIPTYGYTF
V gene: TRBV4-1; CDR3 protein: CASSQVEAGGQDTQYF
V gene: TRBV6-4; CDR3 protein: CASTVWRDRVTGANVLTF